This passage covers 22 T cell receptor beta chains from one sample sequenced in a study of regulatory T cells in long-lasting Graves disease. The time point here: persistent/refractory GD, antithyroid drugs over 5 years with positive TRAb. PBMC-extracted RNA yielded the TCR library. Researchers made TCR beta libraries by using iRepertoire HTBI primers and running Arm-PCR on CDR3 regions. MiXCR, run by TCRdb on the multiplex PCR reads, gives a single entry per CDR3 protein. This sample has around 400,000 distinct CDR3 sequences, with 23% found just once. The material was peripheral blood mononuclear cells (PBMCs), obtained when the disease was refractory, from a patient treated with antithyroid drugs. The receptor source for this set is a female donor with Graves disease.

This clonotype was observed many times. The CDR3 loop reads CASRQTTTAYTGELFF. CDR3 coding DNA: TGTGCCAGCAGACAAACTACGACAGCTTACACCGGGGAGCTGTTTTTT. The chain joins TRBV2 to TRBJ2-2; TRBD1 is a possible D gene (5 bases). V was shortened by 6 bases and J by 3 bases, with 17 bases between the two germline ends. The CDR3 runs 16 residues. Germline CDR1 SNHLY, CDR2 FYNNEI.

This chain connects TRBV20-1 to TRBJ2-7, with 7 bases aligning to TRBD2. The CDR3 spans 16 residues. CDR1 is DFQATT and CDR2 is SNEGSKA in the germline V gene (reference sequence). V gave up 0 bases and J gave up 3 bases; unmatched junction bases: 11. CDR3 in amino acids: CSARDFAGESGYEQYF. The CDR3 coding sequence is TGCAGTGCTAGAGATTTTGCGGGAGAGTCGGGCTACGAGCAGTACTTC.

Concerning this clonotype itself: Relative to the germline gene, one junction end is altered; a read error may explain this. CDR3 residues: CSARTQGADYGQYF. In DNA form, the CDR3 reads TGCAGCGCTAGGACTCAAGGAGCGGACTACGGGCAGTACTTC. The V gene is TRBV29-1, the J gene TRBJ2-7, with D maybe TRBD2 (6 bases). The germline V gene has CDR1 SQVTM and CDR2 ANQGSEA. The CDR3 length is 14 residues.

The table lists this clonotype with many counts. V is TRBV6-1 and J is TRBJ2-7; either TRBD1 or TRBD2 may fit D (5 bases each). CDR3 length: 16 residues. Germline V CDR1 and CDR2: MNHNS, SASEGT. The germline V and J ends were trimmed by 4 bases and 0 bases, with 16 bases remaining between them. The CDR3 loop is CASSALLGRNSYEQYF. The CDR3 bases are TGTGCCAGCAGTGCACTCCTGGGACGGAACTCCTACGAGCAGTACTTC.

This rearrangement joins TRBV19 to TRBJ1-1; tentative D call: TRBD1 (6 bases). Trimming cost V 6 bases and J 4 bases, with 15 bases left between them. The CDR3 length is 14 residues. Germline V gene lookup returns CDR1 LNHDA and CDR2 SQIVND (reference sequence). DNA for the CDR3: TGTGCCAGTAGATACAAACAGGGTCTCACTGAAGCTTTCTTT. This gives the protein CASRYKQGLTEAFF.

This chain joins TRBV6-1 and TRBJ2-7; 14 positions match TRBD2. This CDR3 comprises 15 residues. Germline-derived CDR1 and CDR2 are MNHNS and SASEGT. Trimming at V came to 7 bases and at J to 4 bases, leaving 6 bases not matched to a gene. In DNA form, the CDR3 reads TGTGCCAGCACCCAAGGGACTAGCGGGAGATACGAGCAGTACTTC. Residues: CASTQGTSGRYEQYF.

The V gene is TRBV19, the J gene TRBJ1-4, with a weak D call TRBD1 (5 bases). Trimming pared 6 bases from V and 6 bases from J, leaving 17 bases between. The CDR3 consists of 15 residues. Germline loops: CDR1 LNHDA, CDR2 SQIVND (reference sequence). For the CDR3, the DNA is TGTGCCAGTAGCCTGACGAGGGCGGGGGATGAAAAACTGTTTTTT. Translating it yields CASSLTRAGDEKLFF.

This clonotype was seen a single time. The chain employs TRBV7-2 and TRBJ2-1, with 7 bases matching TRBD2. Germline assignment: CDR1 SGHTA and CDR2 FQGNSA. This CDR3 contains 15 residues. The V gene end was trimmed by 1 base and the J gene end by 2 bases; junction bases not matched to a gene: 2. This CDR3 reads CASSLVLAAYNEQFF. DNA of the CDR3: TGTGCCAGCAGCTTAGTCCTAGCGGCCTACAATGAGCAGTTCTTC.

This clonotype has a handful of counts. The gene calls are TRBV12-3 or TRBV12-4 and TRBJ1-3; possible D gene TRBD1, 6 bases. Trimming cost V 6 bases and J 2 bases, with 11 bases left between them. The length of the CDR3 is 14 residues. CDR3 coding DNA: TGTGCCAGCAGACCTAGGACAGCTGGAAACACCATATATTTT. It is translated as CASRPRTAGNTIYF.

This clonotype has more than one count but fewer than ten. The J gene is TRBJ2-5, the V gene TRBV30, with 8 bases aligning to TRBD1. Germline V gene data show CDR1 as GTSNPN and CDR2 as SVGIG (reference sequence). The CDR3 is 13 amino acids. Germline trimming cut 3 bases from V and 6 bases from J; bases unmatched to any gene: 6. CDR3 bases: TGTGCCTGGAGCCGGACAGGGCTGAAGACCCAGTACTTC. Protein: CAWSRTGLKTQYF.

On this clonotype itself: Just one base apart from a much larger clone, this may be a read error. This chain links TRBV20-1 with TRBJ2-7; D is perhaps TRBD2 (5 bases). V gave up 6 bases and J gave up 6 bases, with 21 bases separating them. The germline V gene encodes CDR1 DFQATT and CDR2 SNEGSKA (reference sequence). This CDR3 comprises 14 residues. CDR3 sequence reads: CSARTARVDLEQYF. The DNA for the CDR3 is TGCAGTGCCAGGACGGCGCGGGTTGATCTCGAGCAGTACTTC.

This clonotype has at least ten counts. The CDR3 DNA reads TGTGCCACTACCGGACCGCCGAGGGACTATGGCTACACCTTC. This gives the protein CATTGPPRDYGYTF. The chain joins TRBV2 to TRBJ1-2; no firm D call. The CDR3 length is 14 residues. In germline, CDR1 is SNHLY, CDR2 FYNNEI. Trimming left V 10 bases short and J 3 bases short, with 18 bases between.

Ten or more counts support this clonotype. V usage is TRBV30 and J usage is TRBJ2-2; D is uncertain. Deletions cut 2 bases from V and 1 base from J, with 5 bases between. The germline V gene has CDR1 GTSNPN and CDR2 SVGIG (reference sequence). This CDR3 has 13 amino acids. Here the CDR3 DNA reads TGTGCCTGGAGTCGACAGAACACCGGGGAGCTGTTTTTT. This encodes CAWSRQNTGELFF.

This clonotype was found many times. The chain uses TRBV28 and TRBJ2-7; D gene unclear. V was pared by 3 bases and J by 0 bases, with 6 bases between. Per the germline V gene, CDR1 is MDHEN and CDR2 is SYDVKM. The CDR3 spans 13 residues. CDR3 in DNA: TGTGCCAGCAGTTTCCAGAACTCCTACGAGCAGTACTTC. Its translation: CASSFQNSYEQYF. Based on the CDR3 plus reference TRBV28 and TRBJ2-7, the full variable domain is DVKVTQSSRYLVKRTGEKVFLECVQDMDHENMFWYRQDPGLGLRLIYFSYDVKMKEKGDIPEGYSVSREKKERFSLILESASTNQTSMYLCASSFQNSYEQYFGPGTRLTVT.

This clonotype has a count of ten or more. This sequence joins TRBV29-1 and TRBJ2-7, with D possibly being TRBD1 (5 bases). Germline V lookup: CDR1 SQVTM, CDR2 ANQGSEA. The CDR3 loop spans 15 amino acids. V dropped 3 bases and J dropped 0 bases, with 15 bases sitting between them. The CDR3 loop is CSVEAGKGVSYEQYF. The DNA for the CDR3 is TGCAGCGTTGAGGCCGGAAAAGGGGTCTCCTACGAGCAGTACTTC.

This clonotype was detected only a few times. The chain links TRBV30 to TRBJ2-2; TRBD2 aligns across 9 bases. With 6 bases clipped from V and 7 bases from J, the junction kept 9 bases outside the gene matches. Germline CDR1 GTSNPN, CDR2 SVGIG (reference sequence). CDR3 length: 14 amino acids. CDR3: CACSSGSRDGELFF. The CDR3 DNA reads TGTGCCTGCAGTAGCGGGAGCCGCGACGGGGAGCTGTTTTTT. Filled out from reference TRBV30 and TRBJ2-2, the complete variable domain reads SQTIHQWPATLVQPVGSPLSLECTVEGTSNPNLYWYRQAAGRGLQLLFYSVGIGQISSEVPQNLSASRPQDRQFILSSKKLLLSDSGFYLCACSSGSRDGELFFGEGSRLTVL.

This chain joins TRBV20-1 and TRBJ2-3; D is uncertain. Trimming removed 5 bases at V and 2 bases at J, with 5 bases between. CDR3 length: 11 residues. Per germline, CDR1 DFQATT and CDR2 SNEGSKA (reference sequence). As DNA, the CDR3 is TGCAGTGCTCTAGTCACAGATACGCAGTATTTT. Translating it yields CSALVTDTQYF.

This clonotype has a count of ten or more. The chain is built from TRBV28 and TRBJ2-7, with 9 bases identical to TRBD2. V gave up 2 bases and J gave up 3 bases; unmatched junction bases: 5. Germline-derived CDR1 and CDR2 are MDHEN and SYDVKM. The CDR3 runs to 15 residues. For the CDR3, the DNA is TGTGCCAGCAGTTTAAGTGGCGGGAGGGTCTACGAGCAGTACTTC. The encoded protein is CASSLSGGRVYEQYF.

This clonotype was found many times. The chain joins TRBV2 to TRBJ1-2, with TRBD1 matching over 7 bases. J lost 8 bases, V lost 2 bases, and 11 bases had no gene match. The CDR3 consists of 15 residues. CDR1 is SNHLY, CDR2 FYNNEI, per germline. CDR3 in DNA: TGTGCCAGCAGTGAACGCCAGACAGGGCTCAACGGCTACACCTTC. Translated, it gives CASSERQTGLNGYTF.

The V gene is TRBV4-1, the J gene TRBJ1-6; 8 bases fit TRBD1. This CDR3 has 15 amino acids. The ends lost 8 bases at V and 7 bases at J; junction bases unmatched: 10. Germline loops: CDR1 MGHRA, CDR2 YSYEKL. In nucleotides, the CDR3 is TGCGCCAGCCGTGGACAGGGCGGGGAGAATTCACCCCTCCACTTT. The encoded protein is CASRGQGGENSPLHF.

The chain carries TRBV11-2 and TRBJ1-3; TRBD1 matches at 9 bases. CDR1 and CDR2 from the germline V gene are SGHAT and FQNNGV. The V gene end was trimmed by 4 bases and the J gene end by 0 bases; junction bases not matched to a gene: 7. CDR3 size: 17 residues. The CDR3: CASSSAGQGYSGNTIYF. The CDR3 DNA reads TGTGCCAGCAGCTCGGCGGGACAGGGATACTCTGGAAACACCATATATTTT.

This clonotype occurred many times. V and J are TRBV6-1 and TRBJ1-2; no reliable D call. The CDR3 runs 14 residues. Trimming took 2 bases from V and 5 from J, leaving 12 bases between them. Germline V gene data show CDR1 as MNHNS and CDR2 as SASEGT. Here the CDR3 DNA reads TGTGCCAGCAGTGAATCCTGGGCGCCGTATGGCTACACCTTC. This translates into CASSESWAPYGYTF.